These 22 T cell receptor beta chains share one sample of origin, sequenced in a study of cytomegalovirus exposure and HLA in healthy donors. In the PCR, 60 Vbeta and 13 Jbeta primers were used. Generated by immunoSEQ multiplex PCR, the TCRdb table keeps only in-frame clones and is missing some. There are some 140,000 clones in the sample; approximately 62% occur only once, and roughly 1.7% lies in the top ten. What was sequenced was PBMCs. The receptors here all came from a human donor in good health.

This clone appeared a few times. This chain connects TRBV7-9 to TRBJ2-5; 9 nucleotides agree with TRBD1. Germline values: CDR1 SEHNR, CDR2 FQNEAQ (reference sequence). With V trimmed by 5 bases and J by 1 base, 17 bases remained unmatched. The CDR3 is 19 residues long. The CDR3 loop is CASSKTPGDRVRPQETQYF. CDR3 nucleotides: TGTGCCAGCAGCAAGACCCCCGGGGACAGGGTGAGGCCCCAAGAGACCCAGTACTTC.

The chain combines TRBV6-5 with TRBJ2-7; the match to TRBD2 covers 9 bases. The germline gives CDR1 MNHEY, CDR2 SVGAGI. V dropped 6 bases and J dropped 5; count of bases not matched to a gene: 5. The CDR3 length is 13 residues. The CDR3 reads CASRRSGSHEQYF. The CDR3 DNA reads as TGTGCCAGCAGACGTAGCGGGAGTCACGAGCAGTACTTC.

CDR3 nucleotides: TGTGCCAGCAGCTCAGGGCTGGTTGAGCAGTACTTC. As protein: CASSSGLVEQYF. The chain has TRBV28 and TRBJ2-7, with D maybe TRBD1 (5 bases). The CDR3 sequence is 12 residues long. Trimming cost V 6 bases and J 7 bases, with 13 bases left between them. The germline V gene encodes CDR1 MDHEN and CDR2 SYDVKM.

Only one count was recorded for this clone. The chain has TRBV5-1 and TRBJ2-2, with D unresolved. In germline, CDR1 is SGHRS, CDR2 YFSETQ. The CDR3 spans 14 residues. Trimming removed 4 bases at V and 1 base at J, with 8 bases between. The CDR3 bases are TGCGCCAGCAGCGTCGGTAGGAACACCGGGGAGCTGTTTTTT. The encoded protein is CASSVGRNTGELFF. The whole variable domain, remainder taken from reference TRBV5-1 and TRBJ2-2, is KAGVTQTPRYLIKTRGQQVTLSCSPISGHRSVSWYQQTPGQGLQFLFEYFSETQRNKGNFPGRFSGRQFSNSRSEMNVSTLELGDSALYLCASSVGRNTGELFFGEGSRLTVL.

In this sample, this clone turned up a few times. This chain connects TRBV2 to TRBJ1-2; D may be TRBD1 (6 bases). V was cut by 2 bases and J by 3 bases, with 16 bases left in between. The CDR3 loop spans 16 amino acids. Germline V gives CDR1 SNHLY, CDR2 FYNNEI. Here the CDR3 reads CASSEYRVSLDYGYTF. CDR3 DNA: TGTGCCAGCAGTGAATACAGGGTTTCCCTCGACTATGGCTACACCTTC.

This sequence joins TRBV9 and TRBJ2-1, with 10 bases identical to TRBD2. The CDR3 contains 20 residues. V shed 4 bases, J shed 0 bases, and the junction held 16 bases outside the gene matches. The V gene's germline CDR1 is SGDLS and CDR2 YYNGEE. This chain's CDR3 is CASSLRTSGREGVSYNEQFF. The CDR3 DNA sequence: TGTGCCAGCAGCCTTCGGACTAGCGGAAGGGAGGGGGTCTCCTACAATGAGCAGTTCTTC.

This chain joins TRBV6-1 and TRBJ2-5, with 10 bases identical to TRBD2. The CDR3 length is 14 residues. CDR1 and CDR2 from the germline V gene are MNHNS and SASEGT. After removal of 6 bases from V and 2 bases from J, the junction contained 3 bases not matched to a gene. CDR3 residues: CASRSTSGQETQYF. Written as DNA, the CDR3 is TGTGCCAGCAGATCGACTAGCGGGCAAGAGACCCAGTACTTC.

This clone was seen only a few times. The genes are TRBV28 and TRBJ1-4; perhaps TRBD1 as D (6 bases). Germline CDR1 is MDHEN and CDR2 is SYDVKM. The CDR3 runs to 16 residues. V lost 4 bases and J lost 2, with 14 bases in between. The CDR3, as DNA: TGTGCCAGCAGTTACTACAGGGCCGGGACTAATGAAAAACTGTTTTTT. It yields the protein CASSYYRAGTNEKLFF.

This clone occurred a few times. The rearrangement uses TRBV7-9 and TRBJ2-1; D not resolved. Trimming shortened V by 5 bases and J by 9 bases, and 8 bases separated the two germline ends. CDR3 length equals 11 residues. From germline, CDR1 is SEHNR and CDR2 FQNEAQ (reference sequence). For the CDR3, the DNA is TGTGCCAGCAGCCCTCTCGTTGAGCAGTTCTTC. Translated: CASSPLVEQFF.

The gene calls are TRBV19 and TRBJ1-3; D uncertain. The CDR3 covers 15 residues. The germline V gene has CDR1 LNHDA and CDR2 SQIVND (reference sequence). V lost 0 bases, J lost 0 bases, and 6 bases lay in between. DNA for the CDR3: TGTGCCAGTAGTATAGAACAGTACTCTGGAAACACCATATATTTT. The encoded protein is CASSIEQYSGNTIYF.

The V call is TRBV29-1, the J call TRBJ2-7, with TRBD1 matching over 7 bases. Trimming at V came to 4 bases and at J to 2 bases, leaving 8 bases not matched to a gene. There are 14 residues in the CDR3. Germline V gene sequence: CDR1 SQVTM, CDR2 ANQGSEA. Here the CDR3 reads CSVVSGTVPYEQYF. CDR3 nucleotide sequence: TGCAGCGTTGTATCCGGGACAGTCCCCTACGAGCAGTACTTC.

To note about this clone: Mismatch with germline at one junction end may stem from a read error. The chain carries TRBV9 and TRBJ2-1; D is possibly TRBD2 (5 bases). CDR1 SGDLS and CDR2 YYNGEE come from the germline V gene. This CDR3 region has 15 residues. The CDR3 coding sequence is TGTGCCAGCAGCGTAGGCCAGCGGAATTACAATGAGCCGTTCTTC. Its protein is CASSVGQRNYNEPFF.

The table lists this clone with a count of one. The rearrangement links TRBV7-2 to TRBJ2-1, with TRBD2 matching 11 bases. CDR1 and CDR2 from the germline V gene are SGHTA and FQGNSA. This CDR3 contains 16 residues. V lost 0 bases to trimming and J lost 9 bases; unmatched junction nucleotides: 7. The CDR3 DNA is TGTGCCAGCAGCTTAGCAGATAGCGGGAGGGCCGGTGAGCAGTTCTTC. Translating gives CASSLADSGRAGEQFF.

V usage is TRBV7-9 and J usage is TRBJ2-7; D may be TRBD2 (6 bases). The CDR3 contains 14 residues. V was cut by 3 bases and J by 2 bases, with 11 bases left in between. From germline, CDR1 is SEHNR and CDR2 FQNEAQ (reference sequence). The CDR3 is CASSFGTFPYEQYF. The DNA of the CDR3 is TGTGCCAGCAGCTTCGGGACTTTTCCCTACGAGCAGTACTTC.

The chain employs TRBV5-8 and TRBJ2-2, with D unclear. The V end was cut by 1 base, the J end by 5 bases, with 12 bases between. This CDR3 has 15 residues. Germline V gene lookup returns CDR1 SGHTS and CDR2 YDEGEE. This CDR3 is CASSLILAGTGELFF. As DNA, the CDR3 is TGTGCCAGCAGCTTGATTCTGGCAGGAACCGGGGAGCTGTTTTTT.

Only a few counts were recorded for this clone. The chain has TRBV7-8 and TRBJ2-1, with a tentative D call TRBD1 (5 bases). The length of the CDR3 is 14 residues. Germline CDR1 and CDR2: SGHVS and FQNEAQ. V was trimmed by 3 bases and J by 7 bases, leaving 13 bases between them. DNA for the CDR3: TGTGCCAGCAGCTTCAAGGGGCTGAGGAATGAGCAGTTCTTC. Its protein product is CASSFKGLRNEQFF. The complete variable domain, with remaining parts taken from reference TRBV7-8 and TRBJ2-1, reads GAGVSQSPRYKVAKRGQDVALRCDPISGHVSLFWYQQALGQGPEFLTYFQNEAQLDKSGLPSDRFFAERPEGSVSTLKIQRTQQEDSAVYLCASSFKGLRNEQFFGPGTRLTVL.

J is TRBJ1-1 and V is TRBV18; D ambiguous. This CDR3 is built from 13 residues. Trimming removed 3 bases at V and 11 bases at J, with 16 bases between. Germline values: CDR1 KGHSH, CDR2 LQKENI. CDR3 coding DNA: TGTGCCAGCTCACCTAAAGTCCGGGGTGAGGCTTTCTTT. This sequence encodes CASSPKVRGEAFF.

V is TRBV5-1 and J is TRBJ2-5; 12 nucleotides match TRBD2. Germline loops: CDR1 SGHRS, CDR2 YFSETQ. Losses at the gene ends were 6 bases for V and 5 bases for J; bases not matched to a gene: 5. CDR3 length equals 14 residues. CDR3 sequence: CASTSGRASETQYF. The CDR3 DNA follows: TGCGCCAGCACTAGCGGGAGGGCCTCGGAGACCCAGTACTTC.

The chain joins TRBV27 to TRBJ1-5; D ambiguous. This CDR3 has 15 amino acids. In germline, CDR1 is MNHEY, CDR2 SMNVEV (reference sequence). The germline V and J ends were trimmed by 4 bases and 1 base, with 11 bases remaining between them. CDR3 region: CASSSGGGSNQPQHF. The CDR3 DNA reads as TGTGCCAGCAGTTCAGGAGGAGGGAGCAATCAGCCCCAGCATTTT.

The table lists this clone with a few counts. CDR3 nucleotides: TGTGCCAGTACCCCTCGGGGGGGAGGCCCGACACCTAAGATCACAGATACGCAGTATTTT. Translating gives CASTPRGGGPTPKITDTQYF. This chain links TRBV19 with TRBJ2-3, with TRBD2 matching 8 bases. V lost 7 bases to trimming and J lost 2 bases; unmatched junction nucleotides: 23. In germline, CDR1 is LNHDA, CDR2 SQIVND (reference sequence). This CDR3 region has 20 residues.

This chain links TRBV19 with TRBJ1-3; no definite D call. The germline V and J ends were trimmed by 9 bases and 0 bases, with 15 bases remaining between them. The length of the CDR3 is 15 residues. From germline, CDR1 is LNHDA and CDR2 SQIVND (reference sequence). The chain's CDR3 is CASQIPRSSGNTIYF. The CDR3, as DNA: TGTGCCAGCCAAATCCCCAGAAGCTCTGGAAACACCATATATTTT.

V gene TRBV4-1 combines with J gene TRBJ2-7, with 7 bases lining up with TRBD2. The ends lost 3 bases at V and 4 bases at J; junction bases unmatched: 21. Germline CDR1 MGHRA, CDR2 YSYEKL. CDR3 length: 19 residues. CDR3 DNA: TGCGCCAGCAGCCATCTCCTAGAGAGGGTGGTGGGAGGGCCTTACGAGCAGTACTTC. Amino acid sequence: CASSHLLERVVGGPYEQYF.